These 17 T cell receptor beta chains originate from one sample sequenced in a study of cytotoxic CD8 clonotypes in ibrutinib-treated CLL. The protocol was immunoSEQ multiplex PCR, while the TCRdb copy is restricted to in-frame clones and leaves out a portion. This sample has 160,000 or so clones, with more than 80% found just once. The material sequenced was PBMCs, taken after 24 months of ibrutinib treatment. The receptors shown here come from a human donor with chronic lymphocytic leukemia.

This chain connects TRBV29-1 to TRBJ1-6; no clear D. The CDR3 is 13 amino acids. CDR1 SQVTM and CDR2 ANQGSEA come from the germline V gene. V was shortened by 4 bases and J by 13 bases, with 17 bases between the two germline ends. The CDR3 DNA sequence: TGCAGCGTTGGGTGGCGACGGGGTGATCCCCTCCACTTT. It is translated as CSVGWRRGDPLHF.

The chain carries TRBV7-9 and TRBJ2-1, with a weak D call TRBD1 (6 bases). The germline CDR1 and CDR2 sequences are SEHNR and FQNEAQ (reference sequence). This CDR3 is built from 16 residues. V gave up 5 bases and J gave up 7 bases, with 21 bases separating them. The DNA for the CDR3 is TGTGCCAGCAGCCGAGCCTCAGGGGCGTCTACAAATGAGCAGTTCTTC. Residues: CASSRASGASTNEQFF.

The CDR3 protein is CASSPPSSYEQYF. The CDR3 DNA is TGTGCCAGCTCACCACCGAGCTCCTACGAGCAGTACTTC. The J gene is TRBJ2-7, the V gene TRBV18; no definite D call. The germline V gene has CDR1 KGHSH and CDR2 LQKENI. V gave up 0 bases and J gave up 0 bases, with 3 bases separating them. This CDR3 comprises 13 residues.

This chain links TRBV20-1 with TRBJ2-2; no definite D call. The CDR3 is 11 residues long. The V end was cut by 6 bases, the J end by 2 bases, with 4 bases between. Germline V lookup: CDR1 DFQATT, CDR2 SNEGSKA (reference sequence). In DNA, the CDR3 is TGCAGTGCAGAAAACACCGGGGAGCTGTTTTTT. Protein product: CSAENTGELFF.

The chain joins TRBV7-8 to TRBJ2-7; 12 bases are shared with TRBD2. Trimming took 5 bases from V and 3 from J; bases not matched to a gene: 5. The CDR3 runs to 15 residues. Germline loops: CDR1 SGHVS, CDR2 FQNEAQ. CDR3 DNA: TGTGCCAGCAGCCCGAGGACTAGCGGGGACTACGAGCAGTACTTC. Translating it yields CASSPRTSGDYEQYF.

The rearrangement uses TRBV12-2 and TRBJ2-7; the D call in the table, TRBD1, was not verified against the DNA. TRBV12-2 is noted as a pseudogene. The CDR3 is 17 amino acids. The DNA for the CDR3 is TGTGCAAGTCGCTTTCTGGCCCCCCAGGTTCAGGGCTACGAGCAGTACTTC. It codes for CASRFLAPQVQGYEQYF.

V gene TRBV25-1 combines with J gene TRBJ2-1; 7 positions match TRBD2. V lost 3 bases and J lost 9; bases outside the gene matches: 8. CDR3 length equals 14 residues. The germline CDR1 and CDR2 sequences are MGHDK and SYGVNS. For the CDR3, the DNA is TGTGCCAGCAGTGACAATACTAGCGAGGCTGAGCAGTTCTTC. It translates to CASSDNTSEAEQFF. Full variable domain (remainder filled in from reference TRBV25-1 and TRBJ2-1): EADIYQTPRYLVIGTGKKITLECSQTMGHDKMYWYQQDPGMELHLIHYSYGVNSTEKGDLSSESTVSRIRTEHFPLTLESARPSHTSQYLCASSDNTSEAEQFFGPGTRLTVL.

This clone was counted a few times. V and J are TRBV4-1 and TRBJ1-5; no clear D. Germline loops: CDR1 MGHRA, CDR2 YSYEKL. The CDR3 contains 19 residues. The V and J ends lost 0 bases and 0 bases respectively, with 18 bases between them. CDR3 sequence (DNA): TGCGCCAGCAGCCAAGAGTCCCCCCCCGTCAGTTATAGCAATCAGCCCCAGCATTTT. Its translation is CASSQESPPVSYSNQPQHF.

This clone was counted only a few times. The chain joins TRBV18 to TRBJ2-1, with D perhaps given as TRBD1 or TRBD2 (5 bases each). V lost 4 bases and J 4 bases, leaving 11 bases between the germline ends. Germline lookup yields CDR1 KGHSH and CDR2 LQKENI. The CDR3 is 14 residues long. In DNA form, the CDR3 reads TGTGCCAGCTCACTAGGGACCCAATACAATGAGCAGTTCTTC. Its protein is CASSLGTQYNEQFF.

The chain combines TRBV4-2 with TRBJ2-3; 10 bases fit TRBD2. The CDR3 spans 17 residues. Germline lookup yields CDR1 LGHNA and CDR2 YNFKEQ. V lost 4 bases to trimming and J lost 6 bases; unmatched junction nucleotides: 13. CDR3 nucleotide sequence: TGTGCCAGCAGCCCTCGGCTAGCGGGGGCACTGGGGGATACGCAGTATTTT. Its translation: CASSPRLAGALGDTQYF.

The gene calls are TRBV28 and TRBJ2-1; D not resolved. Trimming shortened V by 7 bases and J by 2 bases, and 12 bases separated the two germline ends. Germline CDR1 MDHEN, CDR2 SYDVKM. The CDR3 loop spans 14 amino acids. This CDR3 reads CASTSWQTYNEQFF. As DNA, the CDR3 is TGTGCCAGCACCTCGTGGCAGACCTACAATGAGCAGTTCTTC.

The chain combines TRBV6-5 with TRBJ2-7; no reliable D call. The CDR3 contains 11 residues. V was clipped by 4 bases and J by 6 bases, with 7 bases between them. Germline-derived CDR1 and CDR2 are MNHEY and SVGAGI. CDR3 bases: TGTGCCAGCAGTTCCACAGCCGAGCAGTACTTC. Amino acid sequence: CASSSTAEQYF.

This clone has only one observation. The J gene is TRBJ2-7, the V gene TRBV5-1; 10 nucleotides line up with TRBD2. CDR1 SGHRS and CDR2 YFSETQ come from the germline V gene. With V trimmed by 2 bases and J by 6 bases, 14 bases remained unmatched. This CDR3 has 17 amino acids. CDR3 residues: CASSFPEGVAGGLEQYF. CDR3 coding DNA: TGCGCCAGCAGCTTTCCAGAGGGGGTAGCGGGAGGACTCGAGCAGTACTTC.

CDR3 in DNA: TGTGCCAGCAGCTTCCCACTAAACCCGACAGGGGCGGAGACCCAGTACTTC. Its protein is CASSFPLNPTGAETQYF. This chain uses TRBV11-2 with TRBJ2-5, with 8 bases that match TRBD1. V shed 3 bases and J 5 bases; nucleotides not matched to a gene: 14. Germline assignment: CDR1 SGHAT and CDR2 FQNNGV. The CDR3 length is 17 residues.

Only a few counts were recorded for this clone. The J gene is TRBJ2-7, the V gene TRBV5-1, with D tentatively TRBD1 or TRBD2 (6 bases each). Trimming removed 0 bases from V and 2 bases from J, with 12 bases in between. Germline V gene lookup returns CDR1 SGHRS and CDR2 YFSETQ. The CDR3 consists of 15 residues. CDR3 sequence: CASSLGGGDTYEQYF. The CDR3 DNA sequence: TGCGCCAGCAGCTTGGGGGGCGGGGACACCTACGAGCAGTACTTC. Based on the CDR3 plus reference TRBV5-1 and TRBJ2-7, the full variable domain is KAGVTQTPRYLIKTRGQQVTLSCSPISGHRSVSWYQQTPGQGLQFLFEYFSETQRNKGNFPGRFSGRQFSNSRSEMNVSTLELGDSALYLCASSLGGGDTYEQYFGPGTRLTVT.

This clone has more than one count but fewer than ten. The rearrangement links TRBV6-5 to TRBJ1-6, with TRBD1 matching over 8 bases. Trimming cost V 5 bases and J 7 bases; bases outside gene matches: 1. The CDR3 has 13 amino acids. CDR1 is MNHEY, CDR2 SVGAGI, per germline. The CDR3 nucleotides are TGTGCCAGCAGTCGGACAGGGAATTCACCCCTCCACTTT. It specifies CASSRTGNSPLHF.

The chain joins TRBV5-1 to TRBJ1-2, with 7 bases that match TRBD1. This CDR3 has 14 amino acids. V shed 0 bases and J 6 bases; nucleotides not matched to a gene: 5. CDR1 and CDR2 from the germline V gene are SGHRS and YFSETQ. CDR3 sequence reads: CASSLDRGFHGYTF. CDR3 nucleotides: TGCGCCAGCAGCTTGGACAGGGGATTTCATGGCTACACCTTC. The whole variable domain, remainder taken from reference TRBV5-1 and TRBJ1-2, is KAGVTQTPRYLIKTRGQQVTLSCSPISGHRSVSWYQQTPGQGLQFLFEYFSETQRNKGNFPGRFSGRQFSNSRSEMNVSTLELGDSALYLCASSLDRGFHGYTFGSGTRLTVV.